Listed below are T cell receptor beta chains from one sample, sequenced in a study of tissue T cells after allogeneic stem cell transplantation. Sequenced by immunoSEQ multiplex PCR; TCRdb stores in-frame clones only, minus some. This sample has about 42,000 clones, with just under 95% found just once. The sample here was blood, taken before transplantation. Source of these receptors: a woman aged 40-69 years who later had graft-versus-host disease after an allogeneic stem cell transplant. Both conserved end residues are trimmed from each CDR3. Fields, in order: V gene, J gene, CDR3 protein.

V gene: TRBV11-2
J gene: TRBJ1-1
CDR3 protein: ASSLVQNTEAF

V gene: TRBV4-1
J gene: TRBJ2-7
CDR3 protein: ASSQLTGSNEQY

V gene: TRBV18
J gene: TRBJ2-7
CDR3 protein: ASSPPEGGYEQY

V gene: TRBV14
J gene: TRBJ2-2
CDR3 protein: ASSEQPSNTGELF

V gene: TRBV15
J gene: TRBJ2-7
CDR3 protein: ATSLQEGLVD

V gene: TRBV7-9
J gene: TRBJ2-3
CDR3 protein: ASSGWAGGQGPDTQY

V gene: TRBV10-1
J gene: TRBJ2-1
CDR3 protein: ASTEDRDSEQF

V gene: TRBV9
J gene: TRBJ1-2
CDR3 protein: ASSAYVGGNYGYT

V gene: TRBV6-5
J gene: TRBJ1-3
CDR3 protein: ASSSDRFSGNTIY

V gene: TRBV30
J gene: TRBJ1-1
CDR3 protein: AQGRGRKDTEAF

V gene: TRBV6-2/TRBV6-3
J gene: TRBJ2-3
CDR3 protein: ASSYPTARRHLDTQY

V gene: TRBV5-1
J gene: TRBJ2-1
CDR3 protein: ASSSLAGDNEQF

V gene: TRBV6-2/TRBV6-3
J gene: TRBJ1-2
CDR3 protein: ASSPLEGRVGYGYT

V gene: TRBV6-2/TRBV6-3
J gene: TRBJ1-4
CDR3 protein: ASSYGRNTEKLF

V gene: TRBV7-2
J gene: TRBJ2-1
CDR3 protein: ASSFGLAGGGEQF

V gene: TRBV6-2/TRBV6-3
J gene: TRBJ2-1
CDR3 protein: ASSPGTSFYNEQF

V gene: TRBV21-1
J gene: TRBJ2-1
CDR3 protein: ASSKALTWFGNEQF

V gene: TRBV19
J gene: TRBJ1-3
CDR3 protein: ASSIGASGAGNTIY

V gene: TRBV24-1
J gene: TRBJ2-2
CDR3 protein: ATRRGGSTGELF

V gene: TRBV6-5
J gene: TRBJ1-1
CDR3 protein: ASRSLSRNTEAF

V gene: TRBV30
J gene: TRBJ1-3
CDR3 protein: AWRDRARSGNTIY

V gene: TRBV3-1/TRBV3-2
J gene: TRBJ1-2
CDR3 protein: ASSPTGRIGYT

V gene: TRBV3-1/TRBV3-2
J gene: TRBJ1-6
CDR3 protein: ASSQGRQYYNSPLH

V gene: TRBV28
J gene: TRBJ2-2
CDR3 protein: ASTPRRARNTGELF

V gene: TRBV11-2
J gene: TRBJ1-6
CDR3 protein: ASSVAATIYNSPLH

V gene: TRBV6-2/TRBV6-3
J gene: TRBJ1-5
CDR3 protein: ASSPDRLAQH

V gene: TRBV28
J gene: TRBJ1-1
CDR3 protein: ASSLWGPEAF

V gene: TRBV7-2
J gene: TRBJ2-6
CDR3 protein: ASSSGGGGANVLT

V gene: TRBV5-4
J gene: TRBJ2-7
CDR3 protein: ASSFSPGQANPVGEQY

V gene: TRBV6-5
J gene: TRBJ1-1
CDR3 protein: ASSYSNTEAF